Each of the 13 T cell receptor beta chains below was sequenced from the same sample in a study of identical twins. TCRdb reanalysed the 5' RACE reads using MiXCR and keeps one entry per CDR3 protein. Of around 490,000 distinct CDR3 sequences listed, around an eighth are singletons. These sequences were also reported in another study, on yellow fever vaccine responses in identical twins.

The specimen sequenced was CD4+ T cells sorted from blood. These receptors all stem from a woman younger than 30 in good health.

This clonotype was seen a few times. This rearrangement joins TRBV30 to TRBJ1-2, with D uncertain. The germline V gene has CDR1 GTSNPN and CDR2 SVGIG (reference sequence). V was cut by 3 bases and J by 0 bases, with 8 bases left in between. The CDR3 length is 13 residues. The chain's CDR3 is CAWSSGTNYGYTF. CDR3 coding DNA: TGTGCCTGGAGCTCCGGGACTAACTATGGCTACACCTTC.

On this clonotype itself: At one of its ends the junction is not consistent with the germline gene, which may arise from a read error. The CDR3 DNA sequence: TGTGCTAGCAGCTCCACTAGCGGGATGAACGGGGAGCTGTTTTTT. Its protein is CASSSTSGMNGELFF. V and J are TRBV7-7 and TRBJ2-2; 10 bases agree with TRBD2. This CDR3 has 15 residues. Germline V CDR1 and CDR2: SSHAT, FNYEAQ (reference sequence). Together with reference TRBV7-7 and TRBJ2-2, the CDR3 gives the full variable domain: GAGVSQSPRYKVTKRGQDVTLRCDPISSHATLYWYQQALGQGPEFLTYFNYEAQPDKSGLPSDRFSAERPEGSISTLTIQRTEQRDSAMYRCASSSTSGMNGELFFGEGSRLTVL.

The chain uses TRBV18 and TRBJ2-5; D gene unclear. Trimming removed 2 bases at V and 5 bases at J, with 9 bases between. The CDR3 loop spans 13 amino acids. Germline V CDR1 and CDR2: KGHSH, LQKENI. The CDR3 coding sequence is TGTGCCAGCTCACCAGGGATTGTGGAGACCCAGTACTTC. This codes for CASSPGIVETQYF.

This clonotype turned up a few times. CDR3 sequence (DNA): TGTGCCAGTAAACAAACCTCAGGAGTCGGCGAGCAGTACTTC. It encodes CASKQTSGVGEQYF. The chain couples TRBV19 to TRBJ2-7; D is unresolved. CDR1 is LNHDA and CDR2 is SQIVND in the germline V gene (reference sequence). V was pared by 7 bases and J by 6 bases, with 19 bases between. The CDR3 is 14 amino acids. Full variable domain (outside the CDR3, taken from reference TRBV19 and TRBJ2-7): DGGITQSPKYLFRKEGQNVTLSCEQNLNHDAMYWYRQDPGQGLRLIYYSQIVNDFQKGDIAEGYSVSREKKESFPLTVTSAQKNPTAFYLCASKQTSGVGEQYFGPGTRLTVT.

In its sample, this clonotype was seen a few times. The chain carries TRBV18 and TRBJ2-7; 7 bases map to TRBD2. This CDR3 contains 15 residues. Looked up from germline, CDR1 is KGHSH and CDR2 is LQKENI. The trim removed 2 bases at V and 0 bases at J, leaving 4 bases unmatched. The CDR3 region is CASSPSRGDSYEQYF. The CDR3 DNA follows: TGTGCCAGCTCACCATCCCGGGGGGACTCCTACGAGCAGTACTTC.

This clonotype was recorded a few times. The chain recombines TRBV6-4 with TRBJ2-7, with TRBD2 matching over 12 bases. The CDR3 sequence is 15 residues long. Trimming took 4 bases from V and 6 from J; bases not matched to a gene: 7. The germline V gene encodes CDR1 MRHNA and CDR2 SNTAGT. CDR3: CASSGLAGVFGEQYF. CDR3 coding DNA: TGTGCCAGCAGTGGACTAGCGGGGGTATTTGGCGAGCAGTACTTC.

CDR3 nucleotide sequence: TGTGCCAGCAGTGTGCCCGGGACAGGGTATGAAAAACTGTTTTTT. Translated: CASSVPGTGYEKLFF. The chain joins TRBV25-1 to TRBJ1-4; the match to TRBD1 covers 9 bases. J was trimmed by 6 bases and V by 4 bases; bases with no gene match: 6. Per germline, CDR1 MGHDK and CDR2 SYGVNS. CDR3 length: 15 residues. The full variable domain, with the rest looked up from reference TRBV25-1 and TRBJ1-4, is EADIYQTPRYLVIGTGKKITLECSQTMGHDKMYWYQQDPGMELHLIHYSYGVNSTEKGDLSSESTVSRIRTEHFPLTLESARPSHTSQYLCASSVPGTGYEKLFFGSGTQLSVL.

The CDR3 sequence: CSASPPGREKLFF. The DNA for the CDR3 is TGCAGTGCTAGTCCTCCCGGGCGCGAAAAACTGTTTTTT. This chain links TRBV20-1 with TRBJ1-4; D not resolved. V lost 3 bases to trimming and J lost 8 bases, with 13 bases between them. Germline CDR1 DFQATT, CDR2 SNEGSKA (reference sequence). The CDR3 runs to 13 residues.

The rearrangement links TRBV28 to TRBJ2-1; D assignment may be TRBD1 or TRBD2 (6 bases each). Trimming cost V 2 bases and J 5 bases, with 13 bases left between them. The CDR3 has 15 residues. Per germline, CDR1 MDHEN and CDR2 SYDVKM. CDR3 bases: TGTGCCAGCAGTTTAATTGGGGGGCGGAACAATGAGCAGTTCTTC. Translating it yields CASSLIGGRNNEQFF.

This clonotype occurred many times. V is TRBV18 and J is TRBJ2-7, with TRBD2 matching 7 bases. This CDR3 has 13 residues. V lost 3 bases, J lost 5 bases, and 4 bases stayed unmatched. Per germline, CDR1 KGHSH and CDR2 LQKENI. In DNA form, the CDR3 reads TGTGCCAGCTCACCTCGGGGAGGGGACGAGCAGTACTTC. This gives the protein CASSPRGGDEQYF.

V is TRBV10-2 and J is TRBJ2-7; 7 nucleotides align to TRBD2. The V segment lost 7 bases and the J segment 3 bases; nucleotides outside the gene matches: 3. The CDR3 runs 12 residues. CDR1 WSHSY and CDR2 SAAADI come from the germline V gene. The CDR3 DNA reads as TGCGCCAGCACGCAGCGGGACTACGAGCAGTACTTC. It is translated as CASTQRDYEQYF.

The chain employs TRBV3-1 and TRBJ2-4; 9 positions match TRBD2. The CDR3 loop spans 17 amino acids. Germline V CDR1 and CDR2: LGHDT, YNNKEL (reference sequence). Trimming at V came to 1 base and at J to 0 bases, leaving 4 bases not matched to a gene. The CDR3 bases are TGTGCCAGCAGCCAAGCTAGCGGGAACCTAGCCAAAAACATTCAGTACTTC. Translating gives CASSQASGNLAKNIQYF.

The chain joins TRBV4-3 to TRBJ2-7, with D unclear. Trimming removed 3 bases at V and 1 base at J, with 10 bases between. The CDR3 runs 14 residues. Germline CDR1 and CDR2: LGHNA and YSLEER. Here the CDR3 DNA reads TGCGCCAGCAGCCAGAATACCCTATCCTACGAGCAGTACTTC. Translating gives CASSQNTLSYEQYF.